The clone carrying this TCR beta chain was detected only a few times. Using its own MiXCR run on the 5' RACE reads, TCRdb lists one record per CDR3 protein. The sample carries about 350,000 distinct CDR3 sequences, about an eighth recorded once. The data originate from a study of T cells after yellow fever vaccination. The sequence derives from a man aged 18-30 years who received the YFV17D yellow fever vaccine. Source: CD4+ T cells sorted from PBMCs, taken 15 days after the yellow fever booster vaccination.

As DNA, the CDR3 is TGCAGTGCTAACCGGGAGGCCTACAATGAGCAGTTCTTC. It is translated as CSANREAYNEQFF. The chain joins TRBV20-1 to TRBJ2-1; TRBD2 aligns across 7 bases. The CDR3 contains 13 residues. J lost 2 bases, V lost 4 bases, and 2 bases had no gene match. Germline CDR1 and CDR2: DFQATT and SNEGSKA (reference sequence).